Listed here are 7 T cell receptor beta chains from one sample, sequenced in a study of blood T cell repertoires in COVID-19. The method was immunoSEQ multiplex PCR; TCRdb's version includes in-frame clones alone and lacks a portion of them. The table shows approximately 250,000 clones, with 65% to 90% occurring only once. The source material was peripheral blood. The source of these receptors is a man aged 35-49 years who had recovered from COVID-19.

DNA of the CDR3: TGTGCCAGCGGAGGCCTAATTAGCGGGAGTACTACCGGGGAGCTGTTTTTT. Translation: CASGGLISGSTTGELFF. The V call is TRBV7-9, the J call TRBJ2-2, with 9 nucleotides matching TRBD2. The CDR3 is 17 residues long. Germline V gene lookup returns CDR1 SEHNR and CDR2 FQNEAQ (reference sequence). The junction had 15 bases not matched to a gene; V was cut back by 8 bases and J by 5 bases.

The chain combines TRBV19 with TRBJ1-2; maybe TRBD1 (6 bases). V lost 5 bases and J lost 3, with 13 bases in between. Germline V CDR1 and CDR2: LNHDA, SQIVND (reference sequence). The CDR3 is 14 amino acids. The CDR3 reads CASSPQRTDYGYTF. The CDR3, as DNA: TGTGCCAGTAGTCCTCAGCGGACAGACTATGGCTACACCTTC.

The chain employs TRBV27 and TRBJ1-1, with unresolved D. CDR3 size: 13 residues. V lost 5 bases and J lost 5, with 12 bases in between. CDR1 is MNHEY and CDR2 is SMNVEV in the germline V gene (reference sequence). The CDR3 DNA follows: TGTGCCAGCAGTACCTCCCCCCTAACTGAAGCTTTCTTT. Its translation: CASSTSPLTEAFF.

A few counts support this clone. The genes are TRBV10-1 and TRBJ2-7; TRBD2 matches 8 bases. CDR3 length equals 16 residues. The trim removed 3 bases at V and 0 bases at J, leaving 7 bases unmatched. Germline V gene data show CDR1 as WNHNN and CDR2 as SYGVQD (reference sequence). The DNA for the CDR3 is TGCGCCAGCAGTGACCCTTTAAGCGGGGGCTCCTACGAGCAGTACTTC. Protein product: CASSDPLSGGSYEQYF.

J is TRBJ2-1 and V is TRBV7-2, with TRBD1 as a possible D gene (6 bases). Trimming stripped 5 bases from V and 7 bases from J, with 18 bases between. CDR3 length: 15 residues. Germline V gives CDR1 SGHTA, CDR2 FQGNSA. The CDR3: CASSPLGGVANEQFF. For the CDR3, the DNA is TGTGCCAGCAGCCCCCTAGGGGGAGTAGCAAATGAGCAGTTCTTC.

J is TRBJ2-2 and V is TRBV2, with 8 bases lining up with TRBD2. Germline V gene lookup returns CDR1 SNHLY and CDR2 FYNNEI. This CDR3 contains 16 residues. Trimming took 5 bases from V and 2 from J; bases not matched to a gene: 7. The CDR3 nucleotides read TGTGCCAGCAGTAGAATAGCGGGGCCAAACACCGGGGAGCTGTTTTTT. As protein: CASSRIAGPNTGELFF.

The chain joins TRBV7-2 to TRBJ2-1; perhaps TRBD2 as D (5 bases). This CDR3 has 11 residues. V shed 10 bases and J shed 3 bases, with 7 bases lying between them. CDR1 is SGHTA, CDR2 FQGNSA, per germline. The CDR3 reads CATTSYNEQFF. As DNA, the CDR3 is TGTGCCACCACTAGCTACAATGAGCAGTTCTTC.